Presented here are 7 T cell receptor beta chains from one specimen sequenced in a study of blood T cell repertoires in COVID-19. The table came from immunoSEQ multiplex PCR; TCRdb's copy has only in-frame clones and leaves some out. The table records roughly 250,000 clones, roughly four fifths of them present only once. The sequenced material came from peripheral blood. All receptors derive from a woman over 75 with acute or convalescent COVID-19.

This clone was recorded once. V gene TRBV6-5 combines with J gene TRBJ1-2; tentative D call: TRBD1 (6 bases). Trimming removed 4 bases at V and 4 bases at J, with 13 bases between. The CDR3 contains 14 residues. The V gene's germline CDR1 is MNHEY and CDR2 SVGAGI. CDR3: CASSSSGTSYGYTF. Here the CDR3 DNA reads TGTGCCAGCAGTTCCTCAGGGACAAGCTATGGCTACACCTTC.

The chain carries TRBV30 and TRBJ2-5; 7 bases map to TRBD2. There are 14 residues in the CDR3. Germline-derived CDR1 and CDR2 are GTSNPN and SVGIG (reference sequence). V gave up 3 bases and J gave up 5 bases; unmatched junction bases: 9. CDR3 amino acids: CAWRSALAMETQYF. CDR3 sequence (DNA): TGTGCCTGGAGAAGTGCACTAGCGATGGAGACCCAGTACTTC.

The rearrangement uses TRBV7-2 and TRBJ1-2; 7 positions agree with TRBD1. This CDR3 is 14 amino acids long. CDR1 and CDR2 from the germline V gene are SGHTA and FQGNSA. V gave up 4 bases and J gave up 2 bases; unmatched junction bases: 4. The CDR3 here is CASSSRTGNYGYTF. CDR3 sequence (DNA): TGTGCCAGCAGCTCCAGGACAGGCAACTATGGCTACACCTTC.

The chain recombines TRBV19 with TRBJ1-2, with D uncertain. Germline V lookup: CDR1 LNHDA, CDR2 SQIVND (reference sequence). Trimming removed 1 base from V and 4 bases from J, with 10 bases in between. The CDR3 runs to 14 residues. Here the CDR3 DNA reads TGTGCCAGTAGTATAGGTCAGTCAGTCTATGGCTACACCTTC. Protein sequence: CASSIGQSVYGYTF. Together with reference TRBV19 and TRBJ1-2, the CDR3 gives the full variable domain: DGGITQSPKYLFRKEGQNVTLSCEQNLNHDAMYWYRQDPGQGLRLIYYSQIVNDFQKGDIAEGYSVSREKKESFPLTVTSAQKNPTAFYLCASSIGQSVYGYTFGSGTRLTVV.

The CDR3 nucleotides read TGTGCCAGCAGTCAGGACAGGTCTGATTCACCCCTCCACTTT. Protein sequence: CASSQDRSDSPLHF. The rearrangement links TRBV28 to TRBJ1-6; 7 positions agree with TRBD1. Losses at the gene ends were 5 bases for V and 8 bases for J; bases not matched to a gene: 6. Germline V gene lookup returns CDR1 MDHEN and CDR2 SYDVKM. The CDR3 has 14 amino acids.

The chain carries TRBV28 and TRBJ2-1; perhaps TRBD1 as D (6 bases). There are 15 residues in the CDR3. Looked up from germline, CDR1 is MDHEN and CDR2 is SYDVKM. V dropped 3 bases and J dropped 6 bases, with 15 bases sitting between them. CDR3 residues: CASSFPGAFSNEQFF. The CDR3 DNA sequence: TGTGCCAGCAGTTTTCCAGGGGCCTTTAGCAATGAGCAGTTCTTC.

In DNA form, the CDR3 reads TGTGCCAGCAGCTTAAGGTCCGGGGACGAGCAGTACTTC. Amino acid sequence: CASSLRSGDEQYF. V gene TRBV13 combines with J gene TRBJ2-7, with D possibly TRBD2 on 5 matching bases. Between the trimmed V and J ends, which lost 2 bases and 5 bases, there was a span of 10 bases. CDR3 length equals 13 residues. Germline V gene sequence: CDR1 PRHDT, CDR2 FYEKMQ (reference sequence).